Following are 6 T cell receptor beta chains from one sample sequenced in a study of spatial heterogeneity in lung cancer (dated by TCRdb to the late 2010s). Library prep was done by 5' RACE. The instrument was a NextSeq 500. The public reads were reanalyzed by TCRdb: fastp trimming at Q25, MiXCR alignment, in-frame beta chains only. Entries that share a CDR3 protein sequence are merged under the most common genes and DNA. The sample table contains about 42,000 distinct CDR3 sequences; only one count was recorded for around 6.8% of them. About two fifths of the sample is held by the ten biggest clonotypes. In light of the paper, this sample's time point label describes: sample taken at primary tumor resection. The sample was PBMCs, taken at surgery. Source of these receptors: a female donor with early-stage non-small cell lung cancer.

CDR3 amino acids: CASSSAGAGVTTGELFF. Here the CDR3 DNA reads TGTGCCAGCAGTTCCGCCGGGGCAGGGGTGACCACCGGGGAGCTGTTTTTT. The chain combines TRBV12-3 or TRBV12-4 with TRBJ2-2; D is perhaps TRBD1 (6 bases). The V end was cut by 4 bases, the J end by 4 bases, with 19 bases between. The CDR3 is 17 residues long.

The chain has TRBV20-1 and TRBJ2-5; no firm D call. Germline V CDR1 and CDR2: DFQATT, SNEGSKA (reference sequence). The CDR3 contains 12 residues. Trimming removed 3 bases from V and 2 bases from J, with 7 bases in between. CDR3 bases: TGCAGTGCTAGCTCGCCACAAGAGACCCAGTACTTC. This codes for CSASSPQETQYF.

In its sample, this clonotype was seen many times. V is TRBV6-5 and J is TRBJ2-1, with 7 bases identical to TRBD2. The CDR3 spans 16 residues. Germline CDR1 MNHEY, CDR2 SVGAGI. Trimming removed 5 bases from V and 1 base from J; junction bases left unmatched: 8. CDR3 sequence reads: CASSSREAGSYNEQFF. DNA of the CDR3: TGTGCCAGCAGTAGTCGAGAAGCGGGGTCCTACAATGAGCAGTTCTTC.

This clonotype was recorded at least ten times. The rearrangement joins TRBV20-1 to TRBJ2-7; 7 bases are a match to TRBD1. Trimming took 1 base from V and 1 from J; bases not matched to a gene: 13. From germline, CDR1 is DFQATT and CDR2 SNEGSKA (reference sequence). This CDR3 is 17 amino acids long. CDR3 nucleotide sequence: TGCAGTGCTAGAGTCTCGGGACAGAGGTTAACATCCTACGAGCAGTACTTC. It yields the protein CSARVSGQRLTSYEQYF.

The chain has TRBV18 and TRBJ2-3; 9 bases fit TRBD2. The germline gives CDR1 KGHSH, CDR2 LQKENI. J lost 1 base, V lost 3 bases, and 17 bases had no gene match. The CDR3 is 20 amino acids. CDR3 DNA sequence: TGTGCCAGCTCACCCCTCGGAGCGGGGGGCCCTGGTTTGGGCACAGATACGCAGTATTTT. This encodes CASSPLGAGGPGLGTDTQYF.

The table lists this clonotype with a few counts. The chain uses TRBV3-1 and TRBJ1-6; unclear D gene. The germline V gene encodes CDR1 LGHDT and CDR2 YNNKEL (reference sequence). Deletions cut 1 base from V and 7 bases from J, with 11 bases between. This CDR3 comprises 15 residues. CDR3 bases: TGTGCCAGCAGCCAAGGAAGCACCGTGAATTCACCCCTCCACTTT. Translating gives CASSQGSTVNSPLHF.